Each of the 22 T cell receptor beta chains below was sequenced from the same sample in a study of blood T cell repertoires in COVID-19. Using immunoSEQ multiplex PCR, the repertoire was profiled, and TCRdb retains in-frame clones only, with some absent. The sample has about 400,000 clones, under 90% seen once. Source material: PBMCs or T cells enriched from blood (not recorded which). The receptor set was obtained from a woman aged 25 to 39 who had recovered from COVID-19.

This clone was counted a single time. V and J are TRBV29-1 and TRBJ1-2; D uncertain. V lost 4 bases to trimming and J lost 2 bases, with 8 bases between them. Germline assignment: CDR1 SQVTM and CDR2 ANQGSEA. CDR3 length equals 12 residues. As DNA, the CDR3 is TGCAGCGTTGTGGGGAGCAACTATGGCTACACCTTC. This translates into CSVVGSNYGYTF.

The chain recombines TRBV12-3 or TRBV12-4 with TRBJ1-1; 9 bases map to TRBD1. Losses at the gene ends were 10 bases for V and 6 bases for J; bases not matched to a gene: 9. This CDR3 has 13 residues. The chain's CDR3 is CANRRDRESEAFF. The DNA of the CDR3 is TGTGCCAACCGCCGGGACAGGGAGTCTGAAGCTTTCTTT.

This chain links TRBV27 with TRBJ1-6, with 8 bases identical to TRBD1. There are 17 residues in the CDR3. V trimming: 1 base; J trimming: 1 base; junction bases outside the gene matches: 3. Germline V gene lookup returns CDR1 MNHEY and CDR2 SMNVEV (reference sequence). This CDR3 reads CASSLLQGVSYNSPLHF. The CDR3 nucleotides are TGTGCCAGCAGTTTATTACAGGGGGTTTCCTATAATTCACCCCTCCACTTT.

This chain connects TRBV15 to TRBJ2-1; weak D call: TRBD2 (6 bases). Trimming removed 0 bases from V and 4 bases from J, with 7 bases in between. Germline CDR1 reads LNHNV; CDR2 reads YYDKDF (reference sequence). The CDR3 sequence is 14 residues long. The CDR3 loop reads CATSRDRGYNEQFF. DNA of the CDR3: TGTGCCACCAGCAGAGACCGGGGGTACAATGAGCAGTTCTTC. The full variable domain, completed using reference TRBV15 and TRBJ2-1, is DAMVIQNPRYQVTQFGKPVTLSCSQTLNHNVMYWYQQKSSQAPKLLFHYYDKDFNNEADTPDNFQSRRPNTSFCFLDIRSPGLGDTAMYLCATSRDRGYNEQFFGPGTRLTVL.

This clone occurred once. V usage is TRBV5-4 and J usage is TRBJ1-1; no reliable D call. Deletions cut 4 bases from V and 4 bases from J, with 14 bases between. The CDR3 is 14 residues long. Germline loops: CDR1 SGHNT, CDR2 YYREEE (reference sequence). Here the CDR3 reads CASSAGRAITEAFF. The CDR3 DNA sequence: TGTGCCAGCAGCGCGGGGAGGGCGATCACTGAAGCTTTCTTT.

This chain connects TRBV6-4 to TRBJ1-2; D remains unclear. Germline loops: CDR1 MRHNA, CDR2 SNTAGT. The ends were cut back, 3 bases at V and 8 bases at J, with 13 bases in the middle. The CDR3 is made up of 13 amino acids. CDR3 residues: CASSELGGTGYTF. DNA for the CDR3: TGTGCCAGCAGTGAACTAGGCGGCACAGGCTACACCTTC.

The chain couples TRBV7-3 to TRBJ2-3; 8 nucleotides agree with TRBD1. The CDR3 totals 15 residues. Trimming removed 4 bases from V and 3 bases from J; junction bases left unmatched: 6. CDR1 and CDR2 from the germline V gene are SGHTA and FQGTGA. CDR3 region: CASSSQGEGTDTQYF. In DNA form, the CDR3 reads TGTGCCAGCAGCTCACAGGGGGAAGGGACAGATACGCAGTATTTT.

V usage is TRBV12-5 and J usage is TRBJ1-3; D not resolved. CDR1 and CDR2 from the germline V gene are LGHNT and FRNRAP. The CDR3 has 11 residues. V gave up 6 bases and J gave up 7 bases, with 7 bases separating them. The CDR3 here is CASGSFNTIYF. The CDR3 DNA follows: TGTGCTAGTGGCAGTTTTAACACCATATATTTT.

This sequence joins TRBV27 and TRBJ2-1; 8 bases agree with TRBD2. J was trimmed by 4 bases and V by 6 bases; bases with no gene match: 8. The CDR3 covers 15 residues. Germline CDR1 and CDR2: MNHEY and SMNVEV (reference sequence). Written as DNA, the CDR3 is TGTGCCAGCAGAACTCTAGCGGGCTCATACAATGAGCAGTTCTTC. Amino acids: CASRTLAGSYNEQFF.

This clone was seen a few times. V usage is TRBV7-2 and J usage is TRBJ1-1; 11 nucleotides match TRBD1. The CDR3 totals 15 residues. Germline assignment: CDR1 SGHTA and CDR2 FQGNSA. V lost 0 bases, J lost 6 bases, and 3 bases stayed unmatched. CDR3: CASSLARTGGPEAFF. DNA for the CDR3: TGTGCCAGCAGCTTAGCCAGGACAGGGGGCCCTGAAGCTTTCTTT.

V and J are TRBV4-3 and TRBJ1-1; D unclear. The CDR3 totals 13 residues. Germline loops: CDR1 LGHNA, CDR2 YSLEER. V was cut by 5 bases and J by 3 bases, with 10 bases left in between. The CDR3, as DNA: TGCGCCAGCAGCGGAGGGTCCCACACTGAAGCTTTCTTT. Protein: CASSGGSHTEAFF.

The chain combines TRBV18 with TRBJ1-1; D perhaps matches TRBD1 (5 bases). CDR3 length: 17 amino acids. Germline V gives CDR1 KGHSH, CDR2 LQKENI. V was pared by 0 bases and J by 1 base, with 15 bases between. CDR3 nucleotides: TGTGCCAGCTCACCACCGGGGGGTCAAGCAGGGAACACTGAAGCTTTCTTT. This gives the protein CASSPPGGQAGNTEAFF.

The V call is TRBV27, the J call TRBJ1-5; no clear D. V was trimmed by 5 bases and J by 4 bases, leaving 15 bases between them. CDR3 length equals 15 residues. CDR1 is MNHEY and CDR2 is SMNVEV in the germline V gene (reference sequence). Here the CDR3 DNA reads TGTGCCAGCAGTCTGCTCGGACGGGGAAATCAGCCCCAGCATTTT. Its translation: CASSLLGRGNQPQHF.

The chain carries TRBV6-5 and TRBJ2-7; perhaps TRBD1 as D (6 bases). CDR3 length equals 15 residues. Germline lookup yields CDR1 MNHEY and CDR2 SVGAGI. V gave up 6 bases and J gave up 6 bases, with 21 bases separating them. CDR3 residues: CASRLSPTGDSEQYF. DNA of the CDR3: TGTGCCAGCAGGTTGAGTCCGACAGGAGATTCCGAGCAGTACTTC.

V usage is TRBV6-2 or TRBV6-3 and J usage is TRBJ2-7; 7 bases align to TRBD2. The germline CDR1 and CDR2 sequences are MNHEY and SVGEGT. With V trimmed by 2 bases and J by 1 base, 8 bases remained unmatched. The CDR3 covers 16 residues. Written as DNA, the CDR3 is TGTGCCAGCAGTTACGAAATGGAGGGACTATCCTACGAGCAGTACTTC. Protein product: CASSYEMEGLSYEQYF.

This clone has only one observation. The chain carries TRBV4-2 and TRBJ2-2; TRBD2 agrees at 16 bases. The germline gives CDR1 LGHNA, CDR2 YNFKEQ. After removal of 5 bases from V and 6 bases from J, the junction contained 9 bases not matched to a gene. The CDR3 runs 18 residues. This CDR3 reads CASSTGLAGGPIPGELFF. CDR3 nucleotide sequence: TGTGCCAGCAGCACGGGACTAGCGGGGGGGCCTATACCCGGGGAGCTGTTTTTT.

The chain carries TRBV19 and TRBJ1-6, with TRBD1 as a possible D gene (5 bases). The CDR3 has 16 residues. V was trimmed by 6 bases and J by 11 bases, leaving 23 bases between them. Per the germline V gene, CDR1 is LNHDA and CDR2 is SQIVND (reference sequence). The CDR3 protein is CASRPFLGGASAPLHF. The CDR3, as DNA: TGTGCCAGTAGGCCGTTTTTAGGAGGGGCGTCGGCACCCCTCCACTTT.

The V and J genes are TRBV7-2 and TRBJ2-7, with 10 positions matching TRBD1. CDR1 is SGHTA and CDR2 is FQGNSA in the germline V gene. The CDR3 has 14 amino acids. J lost 4 bases, V lost 6 bases, and 6 bases had no gene match. CDR3 nucleotide sequence: TGTGCCAGCAGGACAGGGGGCGGTTGGTACGAGCAGTACTTC. Translation: CASRTGGGWYEQYF.

To note about this clone: This specimen includes other DNA sequences encoding the same CDR3. The chain employs TRBV18 and TRBJ2-5; D is possibly TRBD2 (6 bases). Trimming removed 3 bases at V and 5 bases at J, with 7 bases between. The CDR3 extends over 12 amino acids. In germline, CDR1 is KGHSH, CDR2 LQKENI. The CDR3 loop reads CASSPGGETQYF. DNA for the CDR3: TGTGCCAGCTCACCTGGGGGGGAGACCCAGTACTTC.

The chain carries TRBV27 and TRBJ1-1, with D possibly matching TRBD1 (6 bases). The CDR3 covers 14 residues. Germline V gives CDR1 MNHEY, CDR2 SMNVEV (reference sequence). The V and J ends lost 5 bases and 4 bases respectively, with 14 bases between them. The CDR3 coding sequence is TGTGCCAGCAGTCCACGGGGGGCTGGCACTGAAGCTTTCTTT. It codes for CASSPRGAGTEAFF.

The gene calls are TRBV4-2 and TRBJ1-1; D gene uncertain. CDR1 and CDR2 (germline): LGHNA, YNFKEQ. The CDR3 spans 16 residues. V was pared by 0 bases and J by 1 base, with 12 bases between. The CDR3 loop is CASSQEGLDQNTEAFF. The CDR3 coding sequence is TGTGCCAGCAGCCAAGAGGGCCTTGACCAGAACACTGAAGCTTTCTTT.

The rearrangement uses TRBV5-1 and TRBJ2-7; TRBD1 matches at 10 bases. The CDR3 has 16 residues. J lost 0 bases, V lost 4 bases, and 7 bases had no gene match. The germline CDR1 and CDR2 sequences are SGHRS and YFSETQ. The CDR3 region is CASSIGQGGRSYEQYF. The CDR3 DNA reads TGCGCCAGCAGCATTGGACAGGGGGGCCGCTCCTACGAGCAGTACTTC.